This entry lists 2 T cell receptor beta chains sequenced from one sample in a study of vaccination and CD4 T cells after COVID-19. Antigen specificity for these receptors is unknown. Treatment given: approximately 10-day PBMC culture with coronavirus spike peptide pools or control peptides (ViraFEST assay). The study sequenced cultured CD4+ T cell DNA using the Oncomine TCR Beta short-read assay. TCRdb itself ran the PCR reads through MiXCR, one entry per CDR3 protein. The table shows about 20,000 distinct CDR3 sequences, with 35% to 50% occurring only once. This sample comprised CD4+ T cells from blood, cultured in vitro, obtained after SARS-CoV-2 vaccination. The receptors derive from a human donor who had recovered from COVID-19.

V is TRBV7-2 and J is TRBJ2-1, with D perhaps matching TRBD1 (5 bases). Trimming shortened V by 4 bases and J by 5 bases, and 12 bases separated the two germline ends. CDR3 size: 14 residues. Germline V CDR1 and CDR2: SGHTA, FQGNSA. This CDR3 is CASSYYQGNNEQFF. The DNA of the CDR3 is TGTGCCAGCAGCTACTACCAGGGTAACAATGAGCAGTTCTTC.

This clonotype occurred a few times. V gene TRBV19 combines with J gene TRBJ1-1, with a tentative D call TRBD1 (5 bases). The CDR3 covers 13 residues. Germline V gene sequence: CDR1 LNHDA, CDR2 SQIVND (reference sequence). V lost 6 bases and J 3 bases, leaving 11 bases between the germline ends. The CDR3 loop is CASSTTGDTEAFF. CDR3 sequence (DNA): TGTGCCAGTAGCACGACGGGGGACACTGAAGCTTTCTTT. Based on the CDR3 plus reference TRBV19 and TRBJ1-1, the full variable domain is DGGITQSPKYLFRKEGQNVTLSCEQNLNHDAMYWYRQDPGQGLRLIYYSQIVNDFQKGDIAEGYSVSREKKESFPLTVTSAQKNPTAFYLCASSTTGDTEAFFGQGTRLTVV.